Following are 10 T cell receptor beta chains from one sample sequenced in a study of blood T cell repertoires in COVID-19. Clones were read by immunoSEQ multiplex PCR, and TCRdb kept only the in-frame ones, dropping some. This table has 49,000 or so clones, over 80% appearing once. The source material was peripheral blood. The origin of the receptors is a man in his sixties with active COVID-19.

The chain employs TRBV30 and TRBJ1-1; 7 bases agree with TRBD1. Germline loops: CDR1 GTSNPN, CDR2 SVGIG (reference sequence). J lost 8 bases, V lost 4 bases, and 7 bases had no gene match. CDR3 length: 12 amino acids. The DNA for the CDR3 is TGTGCCTGGACTCCGGGACAGCAAGAAGCTTTCTTT. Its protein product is CAWTPGQQEAFF.

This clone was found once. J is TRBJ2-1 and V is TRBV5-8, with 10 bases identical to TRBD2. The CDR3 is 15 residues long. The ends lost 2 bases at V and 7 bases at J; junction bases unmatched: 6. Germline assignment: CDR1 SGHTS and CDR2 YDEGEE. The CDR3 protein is CASSLSAGGQNEQFF. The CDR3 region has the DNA TGTGCCAGCAGCTTATCAGCGGGGGGGCAAAATGAGCAGTTCTTC.

CDR3 region: CASSPSGNGADTQYF. In DNA form, the CDR3 reads TGCGCCAGCAGCCCCTCAGGGAATGGCGCAGATACGCAGTATTTT. The chain joins TRBV4-3 to TRBJ2-3, with TRBD1 as a possible D gene (5 bases). Trimming removed 4 bases at V and 4 bases at J, with 15 bases between. This CDR3 spans 15 amino acids. Germline CDR1 reads LGHNA; CDR2 reads YSLEER.

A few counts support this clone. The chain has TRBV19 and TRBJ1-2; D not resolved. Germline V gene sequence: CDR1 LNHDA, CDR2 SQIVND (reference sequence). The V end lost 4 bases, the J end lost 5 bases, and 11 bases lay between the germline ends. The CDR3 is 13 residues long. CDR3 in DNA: TGTGCCAGTAGTACCCAAGGAGGGTATGGCTACACCTTC. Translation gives CASSTQGGYGYTF.

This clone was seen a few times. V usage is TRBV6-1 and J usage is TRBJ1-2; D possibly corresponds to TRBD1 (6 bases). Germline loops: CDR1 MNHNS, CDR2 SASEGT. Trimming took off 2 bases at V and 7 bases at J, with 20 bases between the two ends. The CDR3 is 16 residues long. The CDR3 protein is CASSEFFRDTSSGYTF. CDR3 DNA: TGTGCCAGCAGTGAATTCTTCCGGGACACCAGTAGTGGCTACACCTTC.

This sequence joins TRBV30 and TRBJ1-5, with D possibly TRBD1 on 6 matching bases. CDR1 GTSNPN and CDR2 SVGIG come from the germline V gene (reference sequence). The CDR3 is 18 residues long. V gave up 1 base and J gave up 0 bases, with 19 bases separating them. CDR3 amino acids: CAWSAERTAFISNQPQHF. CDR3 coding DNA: TGTGCCTGGAGTGCCGAGAGGACAGCGTTCATTAGCAATCAGCCCCAGCATTTT.

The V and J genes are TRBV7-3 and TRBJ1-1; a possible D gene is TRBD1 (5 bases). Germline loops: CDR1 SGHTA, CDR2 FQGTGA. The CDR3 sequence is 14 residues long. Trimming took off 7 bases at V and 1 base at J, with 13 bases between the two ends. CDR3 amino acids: CASNLGGENTEAFF. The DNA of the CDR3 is TGTGCCAGCAACCTCGGGGGGGAGAACACTGAAGCTTTCTTT. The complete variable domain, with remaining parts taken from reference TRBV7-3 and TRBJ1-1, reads GAGVSQTPSNKVTEKGKYVELRCDPISGHTALYWYRQSLGQGPEFLIYFQGTGAADDSGLPNDRFFAVRPEGSVSTLKIQRTERGDSAVYLCASNLGGENTEAFFGQGTRLTVV.

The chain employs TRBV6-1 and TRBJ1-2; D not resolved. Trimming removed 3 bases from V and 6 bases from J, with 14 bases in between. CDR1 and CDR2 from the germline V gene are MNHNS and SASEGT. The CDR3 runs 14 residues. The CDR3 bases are TGTGCCAGCAGTGAGGGTCGGGAGCCACATGGCTACACCTTC. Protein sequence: CASSEGREPHGYTF.

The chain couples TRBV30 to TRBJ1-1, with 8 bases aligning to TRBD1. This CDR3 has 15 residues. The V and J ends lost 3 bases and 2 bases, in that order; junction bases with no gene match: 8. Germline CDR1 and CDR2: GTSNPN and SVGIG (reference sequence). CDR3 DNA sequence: TGTGCCTGGAGACCTCCGGACAGGGTCAACACTGAAGCTTTCTTT. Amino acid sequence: CAWRPPDRVNTEAFF.

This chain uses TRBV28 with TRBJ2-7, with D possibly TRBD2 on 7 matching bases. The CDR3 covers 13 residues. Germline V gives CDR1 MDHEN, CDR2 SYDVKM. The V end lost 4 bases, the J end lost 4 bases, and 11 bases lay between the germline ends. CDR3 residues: CASSSRGQYEQYF. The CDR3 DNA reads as TGTGCCAGCAGTTCGCGGGGGCAATACGAGCAGTACTTC.